The rows below give T cell receptor beta chains drawn from one sample of a study of CD4 and CD8 cells across lung adenocarcinoma regions. TCRdb reprocessed the PCR reads via MiXCR and lists one record per CDR3 protein. The repertoire includes 2,000 to 3,000 distinct CDR3 sequences, about two thirds of them detected once, and under 30% sits in the top ten. The sequenced material came from CD4+ T cells from the center of a lung tumor. The origin of the receptors is a female donor with lung adenocarcinoma. The CD4 and CD8 labels of this study may be unreliable. The conserved cysteine and the conserved F or W are not part of the CDR3 here. Each record gives: J gene, D gene, V gene, CDR3 protein. D genes are given only for firm matches.

TRBJ2-5 | NA | TRBV6-1 | ASNGVGETQY
TRBJ2-7 | NA | TRBV11-3 | ASSLGGTSYEQY
NA | NA | TRBV6-1 | ASSEAPGTISYEQY
TRBJ1-6 | TRBD1 | TRBV6-1 | ASSGQGYSPLH
NA | TRBD2 | TRBV7-6 | ASSLVGLAGGLTGEQY
TRBJ2-2 | NA | TRBV12-3/TRBV12-4 | ASSPQTGELF
NA | NA | TRBV7-2 | ASSLRDRIELF
TRBJ2-1 | TRBD2 | TRBV6-1 | ASTPASGGYNEQF
TRBJ2-5 | TRBD2 | TRBV6-1 | ASRLAGGETQY
TRBJ2-1 | NA | TRBV6-1 | ASTPPGEAYNEQF
TRBJ1-6 | NA | TRBV6-1 | ASNTGANYNSPLH
TRBJ2-2 | TRBD2 | TRBV6-5 | ASSSLAGGPSGELF
TRBJ2-1 | NA | TRBV7-2 | ASSRRDNEQF
NA | NA | TRBV6-1 | ASSEMAGGRTRGHEQY
TRBJ2-3 | NA | TRBV7-2 | AGGPGGRDPETQY
TRBJ2-1 | TRBD2 | TRBV6-1 | ASTPAGAHYGEQF
TRBJ1-1 | TRBD1 | TRBV6-1 | ASSEDRGDTEAF